A single sample gave rise to the 6 T cell receptor beta chains below, sequenced in a study of T cells in tuberculosis. Sequencing was performed with immunoSEQ multiplex PCR; in TCRdb, only in-frame clones are kept and a portion is missing. The sample gives tens of thousands of clones, approximately 90% of which show up once; about 2.4% is in the top ten. Time point of the sample: new active TB diagnosis, blood taken before or within 7 days of starting treatment. Sequenced material: PBMCs, taken at tuberculosis diagnosis. All receptors come from an adult with tuberculosis.

CDR3 DNA: TGTGCCAGCAGCTTAGTGGGGGCACTCTATACGCAGTATTTT. Its translation is CASSLVGALYTQYF. This chain links TRBV11-2 with TRBJ2-3, with a weak D call TRBD1 (6 bases). Germline V gene lookup returns CDR1 SGHAT and CDR2 FQNNGV. Trimming pared 1 base from V and 7 bases from J, leaving 12 bases between. The CDR3 extends over 14 amino acids.

The genes are TRBV7-2 and TRBJ1-1; 7 positions match TRBD1. Trimming removed 3 bases from V and 7 bases from J; junction bases left unmatched: 8. Germline V CDR1 and CDR2: SGHTA, FQGNSA. CDR3 size: 14 residues. CDR3 loop: CASSFYGTEREAFF. CDR3 coding DNA: TGTGCCAGCAGCTTCTACGGGACAGAACGTGAAGCTTTCTTT.

V gene TRBV27 combines with J gene TRBJ2-3; TRBD1 matches at 8 bases. Germline CDR1 and CDR2: MNHEY and SMNVEV (reference sequence). This CDR3 contains 17 residues. V was pared by 4 bases and J by 1 base, with 10 bases of the junction left unmatched. The CDR3 DNA sequence: TGTGCCAGCAGTTCAACATCTCAGGGGGCAGGCACAGATACGCAGTATTTT. Translated: CASSSTSQGAGTDTQYF.

The V call is TRBV6-5, the J call TRBJ2-3; possible D gene TRBD1, 6 bases. The CDR3 consists of 15 residues. The V end lost 7 bases, the J end lost 3 bases, and 17 bases lay between the germline ends. Germline assignment: CDR1 MNHEY and CDR2 SVGAGI. The CDR3 coding sequence is TGTGCCAGCAAAAAACAGGGAAGCCGGACAGATACGCAGTATTTT. Residues: CASKKQGSRTDTQYF.

The chain uses TRBV28 and TRBJ2-3, with D hard to call. V gave up 3 bases and J gave up 4 bases, with 5 bases separating them. The CDR3 spans 12 residues. Germline CDR1 is MDHEN and CDR2 is SYDVKM. The CDR3 DNA sequence: TGTGCCAGCAGTTTGAGATCAGATACGCAGTATTTT. This encodes CASSLRSDTQYF.

V is TRBV13 and J is TRBJ1-2; the D is unclear. Per germline, CDR1 PRHDT and CDR2 FYEKMQ (reference sequence). There are 13 residues in the CDR3. Trimming cost V 2 bases and J 8 bases, with 12 bases left between them. The CDR3 sequence is CASSLPWFEGYTF. CDR3 nucleotides: TGTGCCAGCAGCTTACCTTGGTTCGAGGGCTACACCTTC.